This TCR beta chain emerged from a study of CD8 T cells in Susac syndrome. Study results and limitations: The relatively small number of individuals in the TCR sequencing and HLA analysis was acknowledged by the study.

The RNA, about 0.5 to 1 ug, was put through reverse transcription using random hexamers. Coverage of TCR beta CDR3 amplification by immunoSEQ multiplex PCR extended to 54 Vbeta and 13 Jbeta. TCRdb reprocessed the immunoSEQ multiplex PCR reads with MiXCR, giving one entry per CDR3 protein. This sample has fewer than 250,000 distinct CDR3 sequences, with 93% found just once. Germline values: CDR1 MGHRA, CDR2 YSYEKL. V was shortened by 6 bases and J by 5 bases, with 19 bases between the two germline ends. The CDR3 covers 15 residues. CD8+ and CD4+ blood T cells underwent TCR beta sequencing. Negative isolation was used for CD8+ and CD4+ T cells, and FACS enrichment was applied to TEMRA cells. About this clonotype itself: Its antigen remains unidentified.

The sequence came from a human donor in good health. Sequenced material: CD4+ T cells from PBMCs. This rearrangement joins TRBV4-1 to TRBJ2-5, with D perhaps assigned TRBD1 or TRBD2 (5 bases each). The CDR3 reads CASSLLEGARETQYF. The CDR3 coding sequence is TGCGCCAGCAGTCTACTAGAAGGGGCGCGGGAGACCCAGTACTTC.